This record looks at one T cell receptor (beta chain) sequence and its context. The data are from a study of blood T cells in healthy people across ages. Trimming removed 3 bases from V and 5 bases from J; junction bases left unmatched: 9. Per germline, CDR1 SGHTA and CDR2 FQGNSA. This CDR3 has 16 residues. PCR was performed a second time for roughly 7 to 11 cycles using a sample-barcoded 5' primer and a J-beta primer mix. One entry per CDR3 protein results from TCRdb running MiXCR on the 5' RACE reads. The sample has approximately 810,000 distinct CDR3 sequences; about 30% are singletons. This chain joins TRBV7-2 and TRBJ2-5; 10 positions match TRBD2. This TCR came from an elderly woman in good health. Input material: blood. The CDR3 nucleotides read TGTGCCAGCAGCTTGCCCAGCGGGAGGGCCTGGGAGACCCAGTACTTC. Translating it yields CASSLPSGRAWETQYF. The whole variable domain, filled in from reference TRBV7-2 and TRBJ2-5, reads GAGVSQSPSNKVTEKGKDVELRCDPISGHTALYWYRQSLGQGLEFLIYFQGNSAPDKSGLPSDRFSAERTGGSVSTLTIQRTQQEDSAVYLCASSLPSGRAWETQYFGPGTRLLVL.